The table lists the clone carrying this TCR beta chain with many counts. RNA transcripts gave rise to amplified TCR beta CDR3 regions. An initial round of RT-PCR targeting the TCR CDR3 relied on the HTBI primer set. TCRdb analysed the multiplex PCR reads with MiXCR anew, one entry per CDR3 protein. Of more than 650,000 distinct CDR3 sequences listed, 13% to 15% are singletons. This specimen comes from a study of T cells in Graves' hyperthyroidism and ophthalmopathy. Germline assignment: CDR1 GTSNPN and CDR2 SVGIG (reference sequence). The CDR3 consists of 15 residues. The V and J ends lost 5 bases and 1 base, in that order; junction bases with no gene match: 10. If no ophthalmopathy progression occurred within 18 months, Graves' hyperthyroidism was stable.

Sequencing was done on a sample of blood. The clonotype originates from a woman aged 18-30 years with Graves' hyperthyroidism. The genes are TRBV30 and TRBJ1-2, with 7 bases matching TRBD1. The CDR3 loop reads CAWSRGTDINYGYTF. CDR3 coding DNA: TGTGCCTGGTCACGAGGGACAGACATTAACTATGGCTACACCTTC.